The rows below give T cell receptor beta chains drawn from one sample of a study of radiotherapy plus CTLA-4 blockade in lung cancer. Sequenced by immunoSEQ multiplex PCR; TCRdb stores in-frame clones only, minus some. Of around 40,000 clones listed, more than 60% are singletons. This material consisted of peripheral blood, taken from a patient treated with radiotherapy plus ipilimumab. The receptors were gathered from a human donor with non-small cell lung cancer who had stable disease on radiotherapy plus ipilimumab. Each CDR3 is given with its conserved first and last residue. Fields, in order: J gene, V gene, clone size, CDR3 protein. Only part of the rows carry a size: once, few, many, or a class if the clone is expanded.

TRBJ2-1 TRBV11-3 . CASSRSGLAGSSYNEQFF
TRBJ1-2 TRBV19 . CASSIGGQGRGYTF
TRBJ2-3 TRBV29-1 few CSVGGVAGGSDTQYF
TRBJ2-7 TRBV5-1 . CASSLEDRGPYEQYF
TRBJ1-2 TRBV5-5 . CASSLFPEVGGTGPGYTF
TRBJ1-4 TRBV5-1 . CASSFNNEKLFF
TRBJ2-5 TRBV11-3 . CASSLTDRGPAETQYF
TRBJ2-1 TRBV7-2 . CASSLQRGAVYGQFF
TRBJ2-7 TRBV10-3 few CATLDRGQSYEQYF
TRBJ1-5 TRBV7-2 . CASSFGQSVNNQPQHF
TRBJ2-3 TRBV29-1 . CSVKRMPIRADTQYF
TRBJ2-7 TRBV21-1 many CASSSLTGRSSYEQYF
TRBJ2-1 TRBV6-5 few CASSYAFDSPQFF